This T cell receptor beta chain originates from a study of T cell responses to AZD1222 COVID-19 vaccine (dated by TCRdb to 2020 to 2023). Describing the broader study: Because spike-specific TCR depth and breadth did not differ between the two schedules, AZD1222 recipients who got a second dose at roughly 4 weeks were pooled with those who got a second dose at roughly 12 weeks. A total of around 240 trial participants underwent TCR sequencing, of whom some 210 received two doses of AZD1222 and around 25 received two doses of the MenACWY control vaccine. Enrollment into the trials was organized by age into subgroups of 18-55, 56-69 and 70-plus years, and those subgroups contained roughly 140, 27 and 60 TCR-sequenced participants, respectively.

Reading the germline V gene (reference sequence) gives CDR1 SEHNR and CDR2 FQNEAQ. Trimming removed 5 bases from V and 5 bases from J; the gene matches leave 9 bases unexplained. Measured from the cysteine to the phenylalanine, the CDR3 is 16 residues long. Only CDR3 DNA is held: 48 bases, read in frame from base 1. The full study reports these points: The 56-69-year group was small, and its depth increase did not reach significance, likely because of low power. Because no day 14 peak-response samples were available, the repertoires could be characterized only after the peak T cell response. Reportedly, close to half of the unique spike-specific TCRs recognized epitopes lying outside the regions that are mutated in the B.1.351 and B.1.1.7 variants. Participants were mostly white British, with more females than males. The authors suggested clonal diversity may have been underestimated. After two AZD1222 doses, spike-specific TCR breadth and depth were significantly higher than at day 0 and than in MenACWY recipients. Conclusions about previously exposed vaccinees are limited, since just a handful of AZD1222 recipients were seropositive for SARS-CoV-2 at baseline. The vaccine-associated CD4 TCRs covered the entire spike protein, and the dominant responses fell in regions 160-218 and 743-854.

The CDR3 regions of human TCRbeta chains were analyzed by immunosequencing. As for the authors' bioinformatics: TCRs in the repertoires were compared against a reference library of SARS-CoV-2-specific TCRs that had been generated with the MIRA antigen-specificity platform. Breadth was defined as the fraction of unique TCRs that were SARS-CoV-2-associated. Depth was defined as the fraction of total T cells that were SARS-CoV-2-associated. Each spike-specific TCR was assigned to its reactive spike region and to a CD4 or CD8 class using the MIRA data. Log10-transformed breadth and depth values were compared by one-way ANOVA with Sidak's multiple comparisons tests. In TCRdb, the immuneACCESS table is reduced to in-frame sequences with V and J assigned. These tables do not hold every clone; where another copy was compared, an unresolved V gene accounts for under half, and the others remain unexplained. Clone size and the V and J calls come from that table; the DNA yielded D and trimming. The sample has about 130,000 clones on record, 80% to 90% of them singletons. The ten top clones hold about 6% of the sample.

The time point label, read with the paper, signifies: baseline before first vaccination. Vaccinee samples were obtained from the UK trials COV001 and COV002, which included a single-blind randomized controlled phase 2/3 trial of AZD1222 (ChAdOx1 nCoV-19) in healthy adults. For TCRbeta chain sequencing, PBMC samples were collected from trial participants at day 0 and at day 28 after the second dose. As concerns this clone: Which antigen it targets is not known. Per-base qualities were not stored, and no clone one base away is much larger.

The clonotype was recovered from an adult in good health. The material sequenced was peripheral blood, taken on day 0 of AZD1222 vaccination. Recombination joined TRBV7-9 with TRBJ2-1; the central 10 bases match TRBD2. CDR3 loop: CASSPGASGSHNEQFF. The DNA sequence follows: TGTGCCAGCAGCCCGGGGGCTAGCGGGAGCCACAATGAGCAGTTCTTC.